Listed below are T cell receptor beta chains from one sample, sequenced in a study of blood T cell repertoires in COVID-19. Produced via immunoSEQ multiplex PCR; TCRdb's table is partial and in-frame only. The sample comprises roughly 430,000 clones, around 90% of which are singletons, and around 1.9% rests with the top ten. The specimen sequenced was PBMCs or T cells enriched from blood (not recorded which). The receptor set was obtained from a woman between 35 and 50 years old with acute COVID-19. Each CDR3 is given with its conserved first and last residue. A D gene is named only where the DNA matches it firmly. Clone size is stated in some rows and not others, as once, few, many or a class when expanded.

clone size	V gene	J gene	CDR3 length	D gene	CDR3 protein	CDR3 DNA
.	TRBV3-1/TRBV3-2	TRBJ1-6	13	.	CASSQEQISPLHF	TGTGCCAGCAGCCAAGAACAGATTTCACCCCTCCACTTT
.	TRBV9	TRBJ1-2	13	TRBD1	CASSVGTAYGYTF	TGTGCCAGCAGCGTGGGGACAGCCTATGGCTACACCTTC
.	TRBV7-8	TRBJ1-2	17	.	CASSLTGGPKGVDGYTF	TGTGCCAGCAGCTTAACGGGGGGGCCTAAAGGTGTCGACGGCTACACCTTC
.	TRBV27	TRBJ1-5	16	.	CASSLQAGREGQPQHF	TGTGCCAGCAGTTTACAGGCAGGGAGGGAGGGTCAGCCCCAGCATTTT
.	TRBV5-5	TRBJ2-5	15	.	CASSLALARQETQYF	TGTGCCAGCAGCTTGGCCCTAGCAAGGCAAGAGACCCAGTACTTC
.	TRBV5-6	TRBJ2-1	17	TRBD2	CASSLVSGGAFYNEQFF	TGTGCCAGCAGCTTGGTTAGCGGGGGGGCTTTCTACAATGAGCAGTTCTTC
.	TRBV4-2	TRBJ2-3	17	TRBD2	CASSERPGLAGTDTQYF	TGTGCCAGCAGCGAACGCCCGGGACTAGCGGGCACAGATACGCAGTATTTT
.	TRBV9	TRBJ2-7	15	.	CASSVGGTDAYEQYF	TGTGCCAGCAGCGTAGGCGGGACAGATGCCTACGAGCAGTACTTC
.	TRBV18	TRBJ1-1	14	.	CASSPPSSKEAAFF	TGTGCCAGCTCACCACCGAGTTCGAAGGAGGCAGCTTTCTTT
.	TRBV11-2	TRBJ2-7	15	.	CASSSQTGGSGEQYF	TGTGCCAGCAGCTCCCAGACAGGCGGGTCGGGCGAGCAGTACTTC
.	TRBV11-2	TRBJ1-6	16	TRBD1	CASSLEFGQGDSPLHF	TGTGCCAGCAGCTTAGAATTCGGACAGGGGGATTCACCCCTCCACTTT
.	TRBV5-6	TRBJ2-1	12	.	CASSRGYNEQFF	TGTGCCAGCAGCCGGGGGTACAATGAGCAGTTCTTC
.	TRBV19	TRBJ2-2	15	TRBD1	CASRHTGVNTGELFF	TGTGCCAGTAGGCACACAGGGGTAAACACCGGGGAGCTGTTTTTT
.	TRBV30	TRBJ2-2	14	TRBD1	CAWRRLTGAGELFF	TGTGCCTGGAGGCGATTGACAGGGGCCGGGGAGCTGTTTTTT
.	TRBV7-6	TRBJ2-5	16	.	CASSLSGGAWKETQYF	TGTGCCAGCAGCTTGTCCGGAGGGGCTTGGAAAGAGACCCAGTACTTC
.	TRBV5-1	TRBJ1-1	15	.	CASSPGGTPNTEAFF	TGCGCCAGCAGCCCAGGCGGGACCCCGAACACTGAAGCTTTCTTT
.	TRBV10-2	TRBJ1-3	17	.	CASSEPGSGAIGNTIYF	TGCGCCAGCAGTGAGCCCGGTTCAGGGGCAATTGGAAACACCATATATTTT
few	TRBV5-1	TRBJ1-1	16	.	CASSFDAGRVNTEAFF	TGCGCCAGCAGCTTCGATGCGGGACGGGTGAACACTGAAGCTTTCTTT
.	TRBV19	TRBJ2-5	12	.	CASGGYQETQYF	TGTGCCTCAGGAGGGTACCAAGAGACCCAGTACTTC
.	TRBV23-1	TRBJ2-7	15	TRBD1	CASSQPGQGPYEQYF	TGCGCCAGCAGTCAGCCGGGACAGGGTCCCTACGAGCAGTACTTC
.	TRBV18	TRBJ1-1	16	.	CASSTGTPHAGTEAFF	TGTGCCAGCTCGACCGGGACTCCCCATGCGGGCACTGAAGCTTTCTTT
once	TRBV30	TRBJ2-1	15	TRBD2	CAWSVSGGPYNEQFF	TGTGCCTGGAGTGTAAGCGGGGGGCCTTACAATGAGCAGTTCTTC
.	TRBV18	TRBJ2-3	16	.	CASSRRDSVGTDTQYF	TGTGCCAGCTCTCGCCGGGACTCAGTGGGCACAGATACGCAGTATTTT
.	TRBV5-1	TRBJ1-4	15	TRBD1	CASSLMGQPNEKLFF	TGCGCCAGCAGCTTGATGGGACAGCCCAATGAAAAACTGTTTTTT
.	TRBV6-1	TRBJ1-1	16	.	CASSEMVGRADTEAFF	TGTGCCAGCAGTGAAATGGTTGGCAGGGCGGACACTGAAGCTTTCTTT
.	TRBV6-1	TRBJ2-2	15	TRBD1	CASRWDRGIVGELFF	TGTGCCAGCAGATGGGACAGGGGGATTGTCGGGGAGCTGTTTTTT
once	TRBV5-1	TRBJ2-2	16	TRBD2	CASSEGTSGRAGELFF	TGCGCCAGCAGCGAGGGGACTAGCGGAAGAGCCGGGGAGCTGTTTTTT
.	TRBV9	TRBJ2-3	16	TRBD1	CASSLEGQGAGDTQYF	TGTGCCAGCAGCCTAGAGGGACAGGGGGCGGGAGATACGCAGTATTTT
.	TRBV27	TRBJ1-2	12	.	CASRGGAGGYTF	TGTGCCAGCAGAGGGGGGGCCGGTGGCTACACCTTC
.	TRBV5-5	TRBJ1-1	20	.	CASSLNVFFGQPARNTEAFF	TGTGCCAGCAGCTTAAACGTCTTCTTCGGACAGCCTGCTCGGAACACTGAAGCTTTCTTT
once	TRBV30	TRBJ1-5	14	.	CAWSGLTQIQPQHF	TGTGCCTGGAGTGGGCTCACGCAAATTCAGCCCCAGCATTTT
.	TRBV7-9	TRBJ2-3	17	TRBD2	CASSLSHGGGSTDTQYF	TGTGCCAGCAGCTTATCACACGGCGGGGGATCCACAGATACGCAGTATTTT
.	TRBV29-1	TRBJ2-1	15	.	CSVEEVAVEVGEQFF	TGCAGCGTTGAAGAGGTAGCTGTAGAGGTTGGTGAGCAGTTCTTC
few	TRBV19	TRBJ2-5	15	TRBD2	CASSGTSGGKETQYF	TGTGCCAGTAGTGGGACTAGCGGGGGGAAAGAGACCCAGTACTTC
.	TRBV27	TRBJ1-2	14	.	CASSLGPTFYGYTF	TGTGCCAGCAGTTTGGGGCCCACTTTCTATGGCTACACCTTC
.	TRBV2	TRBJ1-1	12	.	CASMSVNTEAFF	TGTGCCAGCATGTCCGTAAACACTGAAGCTTTCTTT
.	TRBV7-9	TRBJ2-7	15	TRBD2	CASSPPSGGKYEQYF	TGTGCCAGCAGCCCTCCTAGCGGGGGCAAATACGAGCAGTACTTC
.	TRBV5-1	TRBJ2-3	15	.	CASSLMGVGGDTQYF	TGCGCCAGCAGTCTAATGGGGGTCGGGGGAGATACGCAGTATTTT
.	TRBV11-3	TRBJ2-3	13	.	CASSLGAQDTQYF	TGTGCCAGCAGCTTAGGGGCGCAGGATACGCAGTATTTT
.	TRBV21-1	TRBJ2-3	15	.	CASSRSGGPPDTQYF	TGTGCCAGCAGCCGAAGCGGGGGGCCCCCAGATACGCAGTATTTT
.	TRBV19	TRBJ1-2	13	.	CASRDQGFYGYTF	TGTGCCAGTAGGGATCAGGGTTTCTATGGCTACACCTTC
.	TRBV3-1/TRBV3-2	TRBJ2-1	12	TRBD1	CASSRRNRGQFF	TGTGCCAGCAGTCGAAGAAACAGGGGGCAGTTCTTC
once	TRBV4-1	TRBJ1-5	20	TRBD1	CASSQVLGTGKGYSNQPQHF	TGCGCCAGCAGCCAAGTTTTGGGGACAGGGAAGGGATATAGCAATCAGCCCCAGCATTTT
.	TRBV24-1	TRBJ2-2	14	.	CATSDRANTGELFF	TGTGCCACCAGTGATCGAGCGAACACCGGGGAGCTGTTTTTT
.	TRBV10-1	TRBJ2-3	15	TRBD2	CASSEAGGFTDTQYF	TGCGCCAGCAGTGAGGCGGGGGGTTTCACAGATACGCAGTATTTT
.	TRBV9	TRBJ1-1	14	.	CASSVGYRDPEAFF	TGTGCCAGCAGCGTAGGGTACAGGGACCCTGAAGCTTTCTTT
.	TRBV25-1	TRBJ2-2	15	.	CASSGSAGNTGELFF	TGTGCCAGCAGTGGATCAGCGGGGAACACCGGGGAGCTGTTTTTT
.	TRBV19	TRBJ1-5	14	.	CASRWGGSNQPQHF	TGTGCCAGTCGGTGGGGGGGGTCTAATCAGCCCCAGCATTTT
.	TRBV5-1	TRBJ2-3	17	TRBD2	CASSSLAGGQSGDTQYF	TGCGCCAGCAGCTCCTTAGCGGGGGGGCAGTCAGGAGATACGCAGTATTTT
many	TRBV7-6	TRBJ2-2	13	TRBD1	CASSPGQAGELFF	TGTGCCAGCAGCCCAGGACAGGCAGGGGAGCTGTTTTTT
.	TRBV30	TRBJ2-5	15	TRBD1	CAWSLTGGRGETQYF	TGTGCCTGGAGTTTGACAGGGGGCCGGGGAGAGACCCAGTACTTC
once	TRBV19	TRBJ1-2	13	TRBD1	CASREQGFDGYTF	TGTGCCAGTAGGGAACAGGGGTTCGATGGCTACACCTTC